This is a list of T cell receptor beta chains from one sample in a study of blood T cell repertoires in COVID-19. Produced via immunoSEQ multiplex PCR; TCRdb's table is partial and in-frame only. The sample shows 300,000 to 400,000 clones, roughly 85% of them seen only once. Sequencing input: PBMCs or T cells enriched from blood (not recorded which). The receptors were sampled from a woman aged 30 to 39 who had been exposed to COVID-19. Both conserved end residues are part of each CDR3. A D gene is named only where the DNA matches it firmly. Only some rows state a clone size, as once, few, many or a class for expanded clones.

-,TRBV6-6,TRBJ1-2,-,CASTAAGEYGGYTF,TGTGCCAGCACAGCCGCAGGGGAGTACGGTGGCTACACCTTC
once,TRBV27,TRBJ1-5,-,CASSYREYQPQHF,TGTGCCAGCAGTTACAGGGAATATCAGCCCCAGCATTTT
-,TRBV19,TRBJ2-2,TRBD1,CASKGGTGSPTGELFF,TGTGCCAGTAAGGGAGGGACAGGGTCCCCCACCGGGGAGCTGTTTTTT
-,TRBV4-3,TRBJ2-1,-,CASSQDIQGSYNEQFF,TGCGCCAGCAGCCAAGACATACAGGGCTCCTACAATGAGCAGTTCTTC
-,TRBV25-1,TRBJ1-1,TRBD1,CASRDRRGTEAFF,TGTGCCAGCAGGGACAGGAGGGGCACTGAAGCTTTCTTT
-,TRBV7-3,TRBJ1-1,-,CASSLSGNTEAFF,TGTGCCAGCAGCTTGTCCGGGAACACTGAAGCTTTCTTT
-,TRBV19,TRBJ1-1,TRBD1,CASGQVATEAFF,TGTGCCAGTGGACAGGTGGCCACTGAAGCTTTCTTT
-,TRBV5-8,TRBJ2-7,-,CASSLADRTYEQYF,TGTGCCAGCAGCTTGGCGGACAGAACCTACGAGCAGTACTTC
-,TRBV2,TRBJ1-6,TRBD1,CASGGQGITSPLHF,TGTGCCAGCGGTGGACAGGGGATCACTTCACCCCTCCACTTT
-,TRBV11-2,TRBJ2-1,TRBD2,CASSSHRDSGRLNEQFF,TGTGCCAGCAGCTCCCACCGAGATAGCGGGAGATTAAATGAGCAGTTCTTC
-,TRBV28,TRBJ1-2,-,CASSRGGRYGYTF,TGTGCCAGCAGTAGGGGGGGCCGCTATGGCTACACCTTC
-,TRBV7-3,TRBJ1-3,-,CASSPGPGQGGNTIYF,TGTGCCAGCAGCCCAGGTCCAGGGCAGGGTGGAAACACCATATATTTT
-,TRBV3-1/TRBV3-2,TRBJ1-2,-,CASSQDFPYGYTF,TGTGCCAGCAGCCAAGATTTCCCTTATGGCTACACCTTC
-,TRBV29-1,TRBJ1-1,TRBD1,CSATGVNTEAFF,TGCAGCGCGACAGGGGTGAACACTGAAGCTTTCTTT
-,TRBV10-3,TRBJ2-5,-,CAISPADYQQETQYF,TGTGCCATCAGCCCAGCGGACTATCAACAAGAGACCCAGTACTTC
-,TRBV6-2/TRBV6-3,TRBJ1-2,-,CASSYSIGVYGYTF,TGTGCCAGCAGTTACTCGATAGGGGTGTATGGCTACACCTTC
-,TRBV30,TRBJ1-6,TRBD1,CAWSVGGGYSPLHF,TGTGCCTGGAGTGTAGGAGGGGGCTATTCACCCCTCCACTTT
-,TRBV18,TRBJ1-6,-,CASSLNSGGSGNSPLHF,TGTGCCAGCTCACTCAACTCCGGGGGTAGCGGGAATTCACCCCTCCACTTT
-,TRBV10-3,TRBJ1-2,TRBD1,CAISQGQESRGYTF,TGTGCCATCAGCCAAGGACAGGAGTCGCGTGGCTACACCTTC
-,TRBV19,TRBJ1-5,-,CASSIFGGTGDQPQHF,TGTGCCAGTAGTATTTTCGGGGGGACGGGCGATCAGCCCCAGCATTTT
-,TRBV6-2/TRBV6-3,TRBJ1-1,TRBD1,CASSRGPGQEAFF,TGTGCCAGCAGTAGGGGACCGGGACAGGAAGCTTTCTTT
-,TRBV18,TRBJ2-7,-,CASSPPSGKTYEQYF,TGTGCCAGCTCACCACCGAGCGGCAAGACCTACGAGCAGTACTTC
-,TRBV3-1/TRBV3-2,TRBJ2-1,-,CASSQDLLPYNEQFF,TGTGCCAGCAGCCAAGATTTACTCCCCTACAATGAGCAGTTCTTC
-,TRBV2,TRBJ2-5,-,CASSDQGPQETQYF,TGTGCCAGCAGTGATCAGGGCCCCCAAGAGACCCAGTACTTC
-,TRBV5-5,TRBJ2-1,TRBD2,CASSATSGSYNEQFF,TGTGCCAGCAGCGCAACTAGCGGCTCCTACAATGAGCAGTTCTTC
-,TRBV7-2,TRBJ1-6,-,CACQREQVNSPLHF,TGTGCCTGCCAGCGGGAACAAGTGAATTCACCCCTCCACTTT
few,TRBV4-2,TRBJ2-5,TRBD2,CASSQDRGGQETQYF,TGTGCCAGCAGCCAAGATCGGGGGGGCCAAGAGACCCAGTACTTC
-,TRBV4-3,TRBJ1-1,-,CASSQNRVLNTEAFF,TGCGCCAGCAGCCAAAACCGGGTCTTGAACACTGAAGCTTTCTTT
-,TRBV19,TRBJ1-1,TRBD1,CASTDQGARNTEAFF,TGTGCCAGTACTGACCAGGGGGCAAGGAACACTGAAGCTTTCTTT
once,TRBV7-9,TRBJ1-5,TRBD1,CASSFGTANQPQHF,TGTGCCAGCAGTTTTGGGACAGCAAATCAGCCCCAGCATTTT
-,TRBV30,TRBJ2-2,-,CAWATYQNPPRTGELFF,TGTGCCTGGGCGACTTATCAAAACCCCCCGAGAACCGGGGAGCTGTTTTTT
-,TRBV30,TRBJ1-6,-,CAWSGGLVSPLHF,TGTGCCTGGAGTGGGGGCTTGGTTTCACCCCTCCACTTT
-,TRBV4-3,TRBJ2-4,TRBD1,CASSHHGQGNIQYF,TGCGCCAGCAGCCACCACGGACAGGGGAACATTCAGTACTTC
-,TRBV9,TRBJ2-3,TRBD2,CASSVAHGGDTQYF,TGTGCCAGCAGCGTAGCTCACGGGGGGGATACGCAGTATTTT
-,TRBV7-6,TRBJ1-1,-,CASSPRAGLSMNTEAFF,TGTGCCAGCAGCCCCCGCGCCGGACTTTCTATGAACACTGAAGCTTTCTTT
-,TRBV12-3/TRBV12-4,TRBJ2-7,TRBD2,CASSFGGSYEQYF,TGTGCCAGCAGTTTCGGGGGGTCCTACGAGCAGTACTTC
-,TRBV11-2,TRBJ2-4,-,CASIGGLDIQYF,TGTGCCAGCATAGGAGGATTAGACATTCAGTACTTC
-,TRBV7-3,TRBJ2-1,TRBD1,CASSPGQGAVDEQFF,TGTGCCAGCAGCCCTGGACAGGGGGCGGTGGATGAGCAGTTCTTC
-,TRBV20-1,TRBJ2-1,TRBD2,CSASGRTSNYNEQFF,TGCAGTGCTAGTGGAAGGACTAGCAACTACAATGAGCAGTTCTTC
-,TRBV7-9,TRBJ1-2,-,CASSLQAHGYTF,TGTGCCAGCAGCTTACAGGCCCATGGCTACACCTTC
-,TRBV2,TRBJ1-6,-,CASSAEVGVDSPLHF,TGTGCCAGCAGTGCCGAGGTTGGAGTGGATTCACCCCTCCACTTT
-,TRBV30,TRBJ1-1,TRBD1,CAWSRGPGTEAFF,TGTGCCTGGAGTAGGGGGCCTGGCACTGAAGCTTTCTTT
-,TRBV6-5,TRBJ2-5,TRBD2,CASRDTGGRETQYF,TGTGCCAGCAGAGATACGGGGGGGCGAGAGACCCAGTACTTC
-,TRBV4-1,TRBJ2-6,-,CASSWTSSGANVLTF,TGCGCCAGCAGCTGGACAAGCTCTGGGGCCAACGTCCTGACTTTC
-,TRBV6-5,TRBJ2-5,-,CASSQRTNQETQYF,TGTGCCAGCAGCCAAAGGACTAACCAAGAGACCCAGTACTTC
once,TRBV9,TRBJ2-2,TRBD2,CASSPTSGGRINTGELFF,TGTGCCAGCAGCCCGACTAGCGGGGGTAGAATTAACACCGGGGAGCTGTTTTTT
once,TRBV28,TRBJ2-3,TRBD1,CASSPADRAGTDTQYF,TGTGCCAGCAGTCCCGCCGACAGGGCCGGGACAGATACGCAGTATTTT
-,TRBV28,TRBJ1-5,-,CASSSTQGSGNQPQHF,TGTGCCAGCAGTTCCACCCAGGGGAGCGGCAATCAGCCCCAGCATTTT
-,TRBV30,TRBJ1-6,-,CAQGFYNSPLHF,TGTGCCCAGGGGTTCTATAATTCACCCCTCCACTTT
few,TRBV6-1,TRBJ1-2,-,CASSENVSGNYGYTF,TGTGCCAGCAGTGAAAATGTATCAGGGAACTATGGCTACACCTTC
-,TRBV30,TRBJ1-1,-,CAWSVKSVTEAFF,TGTGCCTGGAGTGTGAAGAGTGTCACTGAAGCTTTCTTT